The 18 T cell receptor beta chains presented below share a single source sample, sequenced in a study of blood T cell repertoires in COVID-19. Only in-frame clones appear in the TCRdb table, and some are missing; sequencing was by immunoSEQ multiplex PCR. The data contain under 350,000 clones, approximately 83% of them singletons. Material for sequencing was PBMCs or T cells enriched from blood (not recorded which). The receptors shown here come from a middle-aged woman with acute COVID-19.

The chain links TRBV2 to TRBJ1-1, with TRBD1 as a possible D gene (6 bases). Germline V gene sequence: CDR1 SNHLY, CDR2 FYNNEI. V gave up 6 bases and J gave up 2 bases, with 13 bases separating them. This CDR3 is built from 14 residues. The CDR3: CASRTRTDNTEAFF. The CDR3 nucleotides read TGTGCCAGCAGGACCCGGACAGACAACACTGAAGCTTTCTTT.

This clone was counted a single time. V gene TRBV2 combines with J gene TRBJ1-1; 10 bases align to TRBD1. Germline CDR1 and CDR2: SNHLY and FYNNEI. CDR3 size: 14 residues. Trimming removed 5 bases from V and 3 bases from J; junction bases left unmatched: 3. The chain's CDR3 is CASSWDRGYTEAFF. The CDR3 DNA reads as TGTGCCAGCAGTTGGGACAGGGGCTACACTGAAGCTTTCTTT.

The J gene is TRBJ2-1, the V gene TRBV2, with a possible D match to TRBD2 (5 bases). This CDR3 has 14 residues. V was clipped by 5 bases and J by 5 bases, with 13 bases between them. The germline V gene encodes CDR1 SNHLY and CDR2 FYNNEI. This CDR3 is CASSIGVGHNEQFF. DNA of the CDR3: TGTGCCAGCAGTATCGGGGTAGGTCACAATGAGCAGTTCTTC.

The CDR3: CASSYSLRSQFF. The CDR3 region has the DNA TGTGCCAGCAGTTACTCGCTACGAAGTCAGTTCTTC. J is TRBJ2-1 and V is TRBV6-2 or TRBV6-3, with D uncertain. V lost 0 bases to trimming and J lost 13 bases, with 10 bases between them. The CDR3 has 12 amino acids. The germline gives CDR1 MNHEY, CDR2 SVGEGT.

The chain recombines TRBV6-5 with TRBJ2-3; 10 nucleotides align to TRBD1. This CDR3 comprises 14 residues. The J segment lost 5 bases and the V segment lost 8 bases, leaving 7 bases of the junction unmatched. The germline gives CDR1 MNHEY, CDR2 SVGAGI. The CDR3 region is CASERTGGGDTQYF. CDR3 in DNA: TGTGCCAGCGAAAGGACAGGGGGAGGAGATACGCAGTATTTT.

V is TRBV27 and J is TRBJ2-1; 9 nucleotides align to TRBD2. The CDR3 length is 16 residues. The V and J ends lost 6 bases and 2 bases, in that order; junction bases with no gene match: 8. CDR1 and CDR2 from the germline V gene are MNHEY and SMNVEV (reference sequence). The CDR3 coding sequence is TGTGCCAGCAGCTCTAGCGGGGTGGACCCCTACAATGAGCAGTTCTTC. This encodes CASSSSGVDPYNEQFF.

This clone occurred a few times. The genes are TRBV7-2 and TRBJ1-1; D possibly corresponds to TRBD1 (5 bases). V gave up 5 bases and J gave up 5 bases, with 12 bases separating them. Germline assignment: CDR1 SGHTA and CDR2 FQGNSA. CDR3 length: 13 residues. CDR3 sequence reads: CASSPQGRTEAFF. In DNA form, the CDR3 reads TGTGCCAGCAGCCCCCAGGGAAGGACTGAAGCTTTCTTT.

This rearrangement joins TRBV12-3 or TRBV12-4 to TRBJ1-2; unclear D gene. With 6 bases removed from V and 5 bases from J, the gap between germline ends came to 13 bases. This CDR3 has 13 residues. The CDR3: CASRGAPGYGYTF. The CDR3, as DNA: TGTGCCAGCAGAGGCGCACCCGGGTATGGCTACACCTTC.

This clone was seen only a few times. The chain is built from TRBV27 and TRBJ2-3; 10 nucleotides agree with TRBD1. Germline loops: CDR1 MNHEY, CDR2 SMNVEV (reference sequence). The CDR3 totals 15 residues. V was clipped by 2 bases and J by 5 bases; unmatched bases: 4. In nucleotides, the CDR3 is TGTGCCAGCAGTTTAAGGGGACAGGGGTTAGATACGCAGTATTTT. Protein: CASSLRGQGLDTQYF.

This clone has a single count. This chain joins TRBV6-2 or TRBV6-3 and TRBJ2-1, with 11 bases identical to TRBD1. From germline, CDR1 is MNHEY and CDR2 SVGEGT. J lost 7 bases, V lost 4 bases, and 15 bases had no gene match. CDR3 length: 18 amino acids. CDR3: CASSLRGSGQGVENEQFF. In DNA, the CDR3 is TGTGCCAGCAGTTTACGAGGCTCGGGACAGGGGGTTGAGAATGAGCAGTTCTTC.

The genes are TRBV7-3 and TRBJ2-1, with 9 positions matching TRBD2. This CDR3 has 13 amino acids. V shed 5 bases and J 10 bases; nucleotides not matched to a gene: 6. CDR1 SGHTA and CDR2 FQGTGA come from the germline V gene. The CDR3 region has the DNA TGTGCCAGCAGCCCGGGACTAGCAGGCGAGCAGTTCTTC. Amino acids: CASSPGLAGEQFF.

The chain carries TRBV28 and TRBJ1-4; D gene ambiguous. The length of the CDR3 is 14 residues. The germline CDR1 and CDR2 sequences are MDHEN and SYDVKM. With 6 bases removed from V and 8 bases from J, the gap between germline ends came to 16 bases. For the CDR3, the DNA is TGTGCCAGCAGACTGACGGGTGGAGGGGAAAAACTGTTTTTT. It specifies CASRLTGGGEKLFF.

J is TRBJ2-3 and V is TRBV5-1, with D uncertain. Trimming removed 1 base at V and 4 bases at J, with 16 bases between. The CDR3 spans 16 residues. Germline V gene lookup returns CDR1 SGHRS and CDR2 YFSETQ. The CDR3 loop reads CASSLRVNLEADTQYF. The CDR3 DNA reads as TGCGCCAGCAGCTTGCGGGTCAACCTAGAGGCAGATACGCAGTATTTT.

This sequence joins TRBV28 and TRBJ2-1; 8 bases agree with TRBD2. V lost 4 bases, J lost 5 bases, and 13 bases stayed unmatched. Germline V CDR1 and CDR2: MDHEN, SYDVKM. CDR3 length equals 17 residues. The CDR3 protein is CASSSLSGIGSHNEQFF. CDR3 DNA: TGTGCCAGCAGTTCCCTTAGCGGGATCGGTTCCCACAATGAGCAGTTCTTC.

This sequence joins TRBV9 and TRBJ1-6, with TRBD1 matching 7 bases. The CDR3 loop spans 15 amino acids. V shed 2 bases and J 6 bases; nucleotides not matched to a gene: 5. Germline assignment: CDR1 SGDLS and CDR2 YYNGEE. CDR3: CASSVGQAINSPLHF. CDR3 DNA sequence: TGTGCCAGCAGCGTCGGACAGGCGATTAATTCACCCCTCCACTTT. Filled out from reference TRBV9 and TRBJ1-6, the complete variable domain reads DSGVTQTPKHLITATGQRVTLRCSPRSGDLSVYWYQQSLDQGLQFLIQYYNGEERAKGNILERFSAQQFPDLHSELNLSSLELGDSALYFCASSVGQAINSPLHFGNGTRLTVT.

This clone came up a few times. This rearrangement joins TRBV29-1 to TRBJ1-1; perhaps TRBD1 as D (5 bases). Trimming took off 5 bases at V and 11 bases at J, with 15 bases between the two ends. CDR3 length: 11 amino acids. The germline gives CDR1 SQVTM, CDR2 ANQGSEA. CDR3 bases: TGCAGCGTTCGACAGCACCCGTTGGCTTTCTTT. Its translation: CSVRQHPLAFF.

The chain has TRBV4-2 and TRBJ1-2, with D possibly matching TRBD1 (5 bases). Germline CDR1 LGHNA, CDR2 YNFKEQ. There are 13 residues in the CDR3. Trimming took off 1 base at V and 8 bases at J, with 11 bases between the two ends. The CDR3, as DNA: TGTGCCAGCAGCCAAGGAGACAGTTGGGGCTACACCTTC. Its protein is CASSQGDSWGYTF.

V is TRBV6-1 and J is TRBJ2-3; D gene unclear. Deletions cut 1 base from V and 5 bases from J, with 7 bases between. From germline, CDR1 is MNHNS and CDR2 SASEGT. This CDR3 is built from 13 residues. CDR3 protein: CASSEGARDTQYF. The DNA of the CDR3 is TGTGCCAGCAGTGAAGGCGCCCGAGATACGCAGTATTTT.